A selection of T cell receptor beta chains follows, all from one sample in a study of shared clonotypes between healthy human individuals. Method: immunoSEQ multiplex PCR; TCRdb's copy keeps in-frame clones and lacks some. Here the sample spans over 2 million clones, 85% to 95% being singletons. Sequenced material: naive CD4+ T cells sorted from blood. Receptor source: a man between 18 and 35 years old in good health. The CDR3 runs from the conserved cysteine through the conserved F or W. A D gene is named only where the DNA matches it firmly. Where a row states a size, it is once, few, many or the class of an expanded clone; other rows omit it.

DNA: TGCGCCAGCAGCCAAGAGGTAGGGAATAATTCACCCCTCCACTTT; CDR3: CASSQEVGNNSPLHF; J: TRBJ1-6; V: TRBV4-3; length: 15; D: -; size: -
DNA: TGTGCCAGCTCTCCCAGGGATTCCCACGAGCAGTACTTC; CDR3: CASSPRDSHEQYF; J: TRBJ2-7; V: TRBV18; length: 13; D: -; size: -
DNA: TGTGCCAGCAGCTCTACCGGGACTAAGGGAGGAGATGAGCAGTTCTTC; CDR3: CASSSTGTKGGDEQFF; J: TRBJ2-1; V: TRBV7-9; length: 16; D: TRBD2; size: -
DNA: TGCAGCTTCGCACCTGCAGCGGGGAATGAGCAGTTCTTC; CDR3: CSFAPAAGNEQFF; J: TRBJ2-1; V: TRBV29-1; length: 13; D: TRBD2; size: -
DNA: TGTGCCAGCAGCAAAGCGAGGACAGGGGAGGACAAAAACATTCAGTACTTC; CDR3: CASSKARTGEDKNIQYF; J: TRBJ2-4; V: TRBV21-1; length: 17; D: -; size: -
DNA: TGTGCCAGCAGTGTGGAGGCCGGAACGCAGTATTTT; CDR3: CASSVEAGTQYF; J: TRBJ2-3; V: TRBV6-1; length: 12; D: -; size: -
DNA: TGTGCCAGCAGTCTGGACCTTTCACCCCTCCACTTT; CDR3: CASSLDLSPLHF; J: TRBJ1-6; V: TRBV28; length: 12; D: -; size: -
DNA: TGTGCCAGCAGCGGCACCGGGACAGGGTTTTTAGCTCCCTATGGCTACACCTTC; CDR3: CASSGTGTGFLAPYGYTF; J: TRBJ1-2; V: TRBV9; length: 18; D: TRBD1; size: -
DNA: TGTGCCAGCAGCGTACTGGGGAGGGTCACAGATACGCAGTATTTT; CDR3: CASSVLGRVTDTQYF; J: TRBJ2-3; V: TRBV9; length: 15; D: TRBD2; size: -
DNA: TGTGCCAGCAGTGACCGGGACGGGAGCTCCTATAATTCACCCCTCCACTTT; CDR3: CASSDRDGSSYNSPLHF; J: TRBJ1-6; V: TRBV6-1; length: 17; D: -; size: -
DNA: TGTGCCAGCAGTCCGGGTAGCTCCTATAATTCACCCCTCCACTTT; CDR3: CASSPGSSYNSPLHF; J: TRBJ1-6; V: TRBV6-1; length: 15; D: -; size: once